The 11 T cell receptor beta chains below come from one sample, sequenced in a study of cytomegalovirus exposure and HLA in healthy donors. PCR primers comprised 60 Vbeta and 13 Jbeta primers. The assay was immunoSEQ multiplex PCR, and TCRdb's table has in-frame clones only and misses some. The sample shows 85,000 to 90,000 clones, 85% of them seen only once. Sequences were obtained from PBMCs. The source is a man between 35 and 55 years old in good health and CMV-seropositive.

The J gene is TRBJ1-2, the V gene TRBV28; no definite D call. V lost 6 bases to trimming and J lost 6 bases, with 14 bases between them. The CDR3 runs 13 residues. The germline V gene has CDR1 MDHEN and CDR2 SYDVKM. The CDR3 sequence: CASRMHQVDGYTF. Here the CDR3 DNA reads TGTGCCAGCAGAATGCATCAGGTGGATGGCTACACCTTC.

The chain couples TRBV5-1 to TRBJ1-4; 8 positions agree with TRBD1. This CDR3 contains 14 residues. V shed 4 bases, J shed 8 bases, and the junction held 7 bases outside the gene matches. Germline values: CDR1 SGHRS, CDR2 YFSETQ. The CDR3 region is CASSPGQGSEKLFF. CDR3 DNA sequence: TGCGCCAGCAGCCCCGGACAGGGTTCGGAAAAACTGTTTTTT.

This clone occurred once. The rearrangement joins TRBV5-1 to TRBJ2-1, with 9 positions matching TRBD2. The CDR3 runs to 16 residues. Germline CDR1 is SGHRS and CDR2 is YFSETQ. Trimming at V came to 1 base and at J to 3 bases, leaving 5 bases not matched to a gene. CDR3: CASSLISGRGYNEQFF. The CDR3 DNA reads TGCGCCAGCAGCTTGATTAGCGGGAGAGGCTACAATGAGCAGTTCTTC. The full variable domain, completed using reference TRBV5-1 and TRBJ2-1, is KAGVTQTPRYLIKTRGQQVTLSCSPISGHRSVSWYQQTPGQGLQFLFEYFSETQRNKGNFPGRFSGRQFSNSRSEMNVSTLELGDSALYLCASSLISGRGYNEQFFGPGTRLTVL.

This chain joins TRBV10-1 and TRBJ2-7, with 9 nucleotides matching TRBD2. This CDR3 has 13 residues. Germline V CDR1 and CDR2: WNHNN, SYGVQD (reference sequence). After removal of 8 bases from V and 8 bases from J, the junction contained 10 bases not matched to a gene. The CDR3 DNA follows: TGCGCCAGCGGAGGGACTAGCAAGGACCAGCAGTACTTC. Its protein is CASGGTSKDQQYF.

This clone was recorded only once. The V call is TRBV7-3, the J call TRBJ2-1; 8 bases line up with TRBD2. V shed 2 bases and J 2 bases; nucleotides not matched to a gene: 14. The germline V gene has CDR1 SGHTA and CDR2 FQGTGA. The CDR3 consists of 19 residues. The CDR3 loop reads CASSLLAGGRIKTYNEQFF. The CDR3 DNA follows: TGTGCCAGCAGCTTACTGGCGGGGGGCCGAATTAAAACCTACAATGAGCAGTTCTTC. The variable domain in full, with the rest retrieved from reference TRBV7-3 and TRBJ2-1, is GAGVSQTPSNKVTEKGKYVELRCDPISGHTALYWYRQSLGQGPEFLIYFQGTGAADDSGLPNDRFFAVRPEGSVSTLKIQRTERGDSAVYLCASSLLAGGRIKTYNEQFFGPGTRLTVL.

J is TRBJ1-1 and V is TRBV5-1; D unresolved. This CDR3 comprises 14 residues. Deletions cut 1 base from V and 2 bases from J, with 9 bases between. Germline V CDR1 and CDR2: SGHRS, YFSETQ. This CDR3 is CASSLYGVNTEAFF. The CDR3 DNA is TGCGCCAGCAGCTTGTACGGGGTAAACACTGAAGCTTTCTTT.

The chain carries TRBV25-1 and TRBJ2-1, with 7 bases aligning to TRBD2. Germline V gives CDR1 MGHDK, CDR2 SYGVNS. Trimming cost V 2 bases and J 3 bases; bases outside gene matches: 4. This CDR3 has 15 residues. This CDR3 reads CASSEELARYNEQFF. The CDR3 nucleotides are TGTGCCAGCAGTGAAGAACTAGCGCGCTACAATGAGCAGTTCTTC.

This clone has only one observation. This sequence joins TRBV19 and TRBJ1-2; tentatively, D is TRBD1 (5 bases). This CDR3 has 12 amino acids. With 7 bases removed from V and 8 bases from J, the gap between germline ends came to 14 bases. Germline CDR1 reads LNHDA; CDR2 reads SQIVND (reference sequence). The CDR3 nucleotides read TGTGCCAGTAAGGACACATGGCGAGGCTACACCTTC. Translation: CASKDTWRGYTF. Full variable domain (rest looked up from reference TRBV19 and TRBJ1-2): DGGITQSPKYLFRKEGQNVTLSCEQNLNHDAMYWYRQDPGQGLRLIYYSQIVNDFQKGDIAEGYSVSREKKESFPLTVTSAQKNPTAFYLCASKDTWRGYTFGSGTRLTVV.

The CDR3 here is CASGPGTSARDEQFF. The CDR3 nucleotides read TGTGCCAGCGGCCCCGGGACTAGCGCGAGAGATGAGCAGTTCTTC. The chain couples TRBV5-4 to TRBJ2-1; the match to TRBD2 covers 10 bases. CDR1 is SGHNT, CDR2 YYREEE, per germline (reference sequence). V shed 7 bases and J 8 bases; nucleotides not matched to a gene: 12. CDR3 length equals 15 residues.

The chain is built from TRBV27 and TRBJ2-7; 7 positions match TRBD2. The J segment lost 7 bases and the V segment lost 8 bases, leaving 2 bases of the junction unmatched. The CDR3 extends over 10 amino acids. Germline assignment: CDR1 MNHEY and CDR2 SMNVEV (reference sequence). The CDR3 loop reads CASEAGEQYF. In nucleotides, the CDR3 is TGTGCCAGCGAAGCGGGGGAGCAGTACTTC.

The table lists this clone with a few counts. CDR3: CASSYLTGNNEQFF. As DNA, the CDR3 is TGTGCCAGCAGTTATCTGACAGGGAACAATGAGCAGTTCTTC. The chain employs TRBV27 and TRBJ2-1, with TRBD1 matching over 7 bases. This CDR3 is built from 14 residues. With V trimmed by 4 bases and J by 5 bases, 5 bases remained unmatched. Germline CDR1 and CDR2: MNHEY and SMNVEV (reference sequence).